The 25 T cell receptor beta chains below were found in one sample sequenced in a study of early T cells in non-severe SARS-CoV-2 infection (dated by TCRdb to 2020 to 2023). The library was produced with 5' RACE. Instrument on record: NextSeq 500. TCRdb reworked the public reads: Q25 trimming with fastp, MiXCR clone assembly, productive beta chains retained. Identical CDR3 proteins give one entry, which carries the most common genes and DNA. The sample yields roughly 81,000 distinct CDR3 sequences; over 10% were counted once. Jointly, the top ten make up roughly 2.6% of the sample. What was sequenced was whole blood. These receptors came from an adult who was a healthcare worker with PCR-confirmed SARS-CoV-2 infection or an uninfected control (not recorded which).

This clonotype was picked up many times. The J gene is TRBJ1-3, the V gene TRBV7-8; D might be TRBD1 (5 bases). V shed 5 bases and J shed 0 bases, with 8 bases lying between them. The germline CDR1 and CDR2 sequences are SGHVS and FQNEAQ. CDR3 length equals 14 residues. CDR3 DNA sequence: TGTGCCAGCAGCCGACAGCACTCTGGAAACACCATATATTTT. This encodes CASSRQHSGNTIYF.

The V and J genes are TRBV20-1 and TRBJ1-1; the match to TRBD1 covers 7 bases. This CDR3 is 13 amino acids long. From germline, CDR1 is DFQATT and CDR2 SNEGSKA (reference sequence). CDR3 amino acids: CLLRGQGNTEAFF. CDR3 DNA: TGCCTCCTAAGGGGGCAGGGCAACACTGAAGCTTTCTTT.

This clonotype was recorded at least ten times. This chain links TRBV6-1 with TRBJ2-1, with D unclear. This CDR3 contains 16 residues. The V end lost 1 base, the J end lost 4 bases, and 14 bases lay between the germline ends. The germline V gene has CDR1 MNHNS and CDR2 SASEGT. CDR3 DNA: TGTGCCAGCAGTGAAGTACCTGGCAGACCATACAATGAGCAGTTCTTC. Its protein product is CASSEVPGRPYNEQFF.

This rearrangement joins TRBV5-1 to TRBJ2-2, with 8 bases aligning to TRBD2. V dropped 2 bases and J dropped 0; count of bases not matched to a gene: 3. The CDR3 extends over 16 amino acids. Per the germline V gene, CDR1 is SGHRS and CDR2 is YFSETQ. The CDR3 bases are TGCGCCAGCAGCTTTGAGACTAGCGCGAACACCGGGGAGCTGTTTTTT. It yields the protein CASSFETSANTGELFF.

As to this clonotype: The junction shows a germline mismatch at one end, possibly a read error. This chain joins TRBV12-3 or TRBV12-4 and TRBJ2-7; 9 bases match TRBD2. The CDR3 loop spans 16 amino acids. The CDR3 loop reads CASSLAKGLAAHEQYF. CDR3 in DNA: TGTGCCAGCAGTCTAGCCAAGGGACTAGCTGCCCACGAGCAGTACTTC.

V gene TRBV7-2 combines with J gene TRBJ1-2; TRBD1 aligns across 7 bases. V gave up 4 bases and J gave up 4 bases; unmatched junction bases: 3. This CDR3 comprises 13 residues. Per germline, CDR1 SGHTA and CDR2 FQGNSA. The CDR3 DNA reads TGTGCCAGCAGCTCGGGGACAGTCTATGGCTACACCTTC. Its protein product is CASSSGTVYGYTF.

This clonotype was seen more than once but under ten times. The chain recombines TRBV28 with TRBJ2-1; TRBD1 matches 9 bases. J gave up 1 base and V 6 bases, and 10 bases lay outside the gene matches. This CDR3 region has 17 residues. Germline CDR1 reads MDHEN; CDR2 reads SYDVKM. The CDR3 loop is CASSLGQGNFSYNEQFF. Written as DNA, the CDR3 is TGTGCCAGCAGCCTTGGACAGGGGAATTTTTCCTACAATGAGCAGTTCTTC.

The table lists this clonotype with many counts. This chain links TRBV20-1 with TRBJ1-1, with D hard to call. Germline lookup yields CDR1 DFQATT and CDR2 SNEGSKA (reference sequence). The V gene lost 6 bases and the J gene lost 0 bases, with 17 bases spanning the gap. The CDR3 contains 15 residues. The CDR3 bases are TGCAGTGCAAATAGTCCAAGTTCTATGAACACTGAAGCTTTCTTT. Amino acids: CSANSPSSMNTEAFF.

This clonotype showed up many times. V and J are TRBV29-1 and TRBJ2-7; D is possibly TRBD2 (5 bases). Germline V gene sequence: CDR1 SQVTM, CDR2 ANQGSEA. V was shortened by 4 bases and J by 2 bases, with 9 bases between the two germline ends. The length of the CDR3 is 12 residues. The CDR3 is CSVVGLPYEQYF. The CDR3 nucleotides read TGCAGCGTTGTAGGACTCCCCTACGAGCAGTACTTC.

The chain is built from TRBV28 and TRBJ2-5; D is uncertain. The length of the CDR3 is 10 residues. V was pared by 8 bases and J by 3 bases, with 4 bases between. Germline CDR1 MDHEN, CDR2 SYDVKM. CDR3 in amino acids: CASGKETQYF. In DNA form, the CDR3 reads TGTGCCAGCGGAAAAGAGACCCAGTACTTC.

This clonotype was seen a handful of times. The chain combines TRBV25-1 with TRBJ2-3; 7 nucleotides align to TRBD1. Germline CDR1 reads MGHDK; CDR2 reads SYGVNS. The CDR3 sequence is 15 residues long. Trimming at V came to 6 bases and at J to 3 bases, leaving 9 bases not matched to a gene. The CDR3 sequence: CASSRRDSLTDTQYF. DNA of the CDR3: TGTGCCAGCAGCCGTAGGGACAGCTTAACAGATACGCAGTATTTT.

This clonotype was seen at least ten times. The chain links TRBV19 to TRBJ2-2; D is possibly TRBD2 (5 bases). CDR1 LNHDA and CDR2 SQIVND come from the germline V gene (reference sequence). V lost 1 base and J 3 bases, leaving 12 bases between the germline ends. CDR3 size: 16 residues. In nucleotides, the CDR3 is TGTGCCAGTAGTATAGTCGCGAGCGGCCACACCGGGGAGCTGTTTTTT. It yields the protein CASSIVASGHTGELFF.

Comment on this clonotype: A clone one base away is much larger, so this may be a read error. This chain connects TRBV6-5 to TRBJ2-1; D not certain. CDR3 length equals 15 residues. V was trimmed by 3 bases and J by 1 base, leaving 10 bases between them. The germline CDR1 and CDR2 sequences are MNHEY and SVGAGI. In DNA form, the CDR3 reads TGTGCCAGCAGTTATGTGACGGGTTCCTACAATGAGCAGTTCTTC. Translated: CASSYVTGSYNEQFF.

The chain has TRBV5-1 and TRBJ1-2; 7 positions agree with TRBD1. CDR1 and CDR2 from the germline V gene are SGHRS and YFSETQ. The CDR3 is 13 residues long. The ends lost 5 bases at V and 5 bases at J; junction bases unmatched: 6. CDR3 amino acids: CASSYDREYGYTF. DNA for the CDR3: TGCGCCAGCAGTTATGACAGGGAATATGGCTACACCTTC. Full variable domain (missing parts from reference TRBV5-1 and TRBJ1-2): KAGVTQTPRYLIKTRGQQVTLSCSPISGHRSVSWYQQTPGQGLQFLFEYFSETQRNKGNFPGRFSGRQFSNSRSEMNVSTLELGDSALYLCASSYDREYGYTFGSGTRLTVV.

This clonotype turned up a few times. This chain connects TRBV18 to TRBJ1-2; 10 bases fit TRBD1. The CDR3 loop spans 17 amino acids. V lost 3 bases and J lost 4; bases outside the gene matches: 11. The germline V gene has CDR1 KGHSH and CDR2 LQKENI. In DNA form, the CDR3 reads TGTGCCAGCTCACCTATGGGTACCGGGACAGGGGTCTATGGCTACACCTTC. Translation: CASSPMGTGTGVYGYTF.

This clonotype was observed many times. The chain joins TRBV12-3 or TRBV12-4 to TRBJ2-1; TRBD2 agrees at 8 bases. Trimming cost V 10 bases and J 5 bases; bases outside gene matches: 7. The CDR3 length is 13 residues. The CDR3 region has the DNA TGTGCCACTCAGACTAGCGCCAACAATGAGCAGTTCTTC. Translation: CATQTSANNEQFF.

The V and J genes are TRBV30 and TRBJ1-1; D unresolved. The V and J ends lost 3 bases and 1 base respectively, with 9 bases between them. CDR3 length: 13 amino acids. Per germline, CDR1 GTSNPN and CDR2 SVGIG (reference sequence). The CDR3 coding sequence is TGTGCCTGGAGCTGGGGTACGAACACTGAAGCTTTCTTT. Encoded protein: CAWSWGTNTEAFF.

The chain carries TRBV5-1 and TRBJ2-3; D tentatively reads TRBD1 or TRBD2 (5 bases each). The V end lost 3 bases, the J end lost 12 bases, and 20 bases lay between the germline ends. Germline V lookup: CDR1 SGHRS, CDR2 YFSETQ. The CDR3 length is 14 residues. In nucleotides, the CDR3 is TGCGCCAGCAGCTACGCCGAGGGGATCGGATACCAGTATTTT. Amino acids: CASSYAEGIGYQYF.

This clonotype was seen a few times. This chain links TRBV5-6 with TRBJ2-7; D call uncertain. The germline V gene encodes CDR1 SGHDT and CDR2 YYEEEE. Trimming removed 2 bases at V and 0 bases at J, with 12 bases between. This CDR3 has 15 amino acids. CDR3 DNA: TGTGCCAGCAGCTTTGGCTATACATCCTCCTACGAGCAGTACTTC. Residues: CASSFGYTSSYEQYF.

This clonotype was seen a handful of times. The chain couples TRBV24-1 to TRBJ2-1, with 9 nucleotides matching TRBD1. This CDR3 is built from 17 residues. V shed 0 bases and J 7 bases; nucleotides not matched to a gene: 9. Per the germline V gene, CDR1 is KGHDR and CDR2 is SFDVKD. The CDR3 DNA reads TGTGCCACCAGTGATTTGCTTCCCGGGACAGGGTGGAATGAGCAGTTCTTC. It encodes CATSDLLPGTGWNEQFF.

This clonotype was found many times. The J gene is TRBJ1-1, the V gene TRBV3-1; no clear D gene. The CDR3 runs 12 residues. V was shortened by 2 bases and J by 7 bases, with 8 bases between the two germline ends. Per germline, CDR1 LGHDT and CDR2 YNNKEL (reference sequence). Here the CDR3 reads CASSQRSGEAFF. CDR3 sequence (DNA): TGTGCCAGCAGCCAAAGAAGCGGTGAAGCTTTCTTT.

This clonotype came up many times. The chain is built from TRBV6-6 and TRBJ1-5; tentatively, D is TRBD1 (5 bases). The V gene lost 4 bases and the J gene lost 7 bases, with 23 bases spanning the gap. From germline, CDR1 is MNHNY and CDR2 SVGAGI (reference sequence). The CDR3 totals 17 residues. The CDR3 reads CASSFGTLGSLFQPQHF. The DNA for the CDR3 is TGTGCCAGCAGTTTCGGGACTCTCGGGTCACTTTTCCAGCCCCAGCATTTT.

This clonotype was counted a few times. J is TRBJ2-1 and V is TRBV28; 7 bases agree with TRBD2. With 5 bases clipped from V and 0 bases from J, the junction kept 7 bases outside the gene matches. The CDR3 has 16 residues. CDR1 is MDHEN and CDR2 is SYDVKM in the germline V gene. The CDR3 nucleotides read TGTGCCAGCAGTGCCCAACTAGCGAGCTCCTACAATGAGCAGTTCTTC. This codes for CASSAQLASSYNEQFF.

This chain connects TRBV18 to TRBJ1-1; no definite D call. The length of the CDR3 is 14 residues. CDR1 and CDR2 from the germline V gene are KGHSH and LQKENI. V lost 5 bases, J lost 2 bases, and 12 bases lay in between. The CDR3 loop is CASSAGLGNTEAFF. The CDR3 nucleotides are TGTGCCAGCTCAGCGGGTCTCGGAAACACTGAAGCTTTCTTT.

This clonotype was counted at least ten times. The genes are TRBV14 and TRBJ1-6; D is perhaps TRBD1 (5 bases). The CDR3 runs to 16 residues. Trimming took off 0 bases at V and 9 bases at J, with 15 bases between the two ends. The germline gives CDR1 SGHDN, CDR2 FVKESK. CDR3: CASSQEVGRVASPLHF. CDR3 nucleotides: TGTGCCAGCAGCCAAGAGGTCGGCAGGGTGGCTTCACCCCTCCACTTT.